This note documents a single T cell receptor (beta chain) sequence. The germline CDR1 and CDR2 sequences are WSHSY and SAAADI. CDR3 size: 16 residues. Trimming took 4 bases from V and 0 from J, leaving 14 bases between them. This sample was included in a study of cytotoxic CD8 clonotypes in ibrutinib-treated CLL. The wider study: Once patients had received a median roughly 11 months of treatment, range 6 to 36, response samples were obtained.

Method: immunoSEQ multiplex PCR; TCRdb's copy keeps in-frame clones and lacks some. The sample consists of about 270,000 clones, 65% to 85% of them appearing once. The sequence came from a human donor with chronic lymphocytic leukemia. The chain employs TRBV10-2 and TRBJ2-3; D ambiguous. The sequencing used PBMCs, collected at disease progression, from a patient treated with ibrutinib. The DNA for the CDR3 is TGCGCCAGCAGTGTGGGCGACCAAGCTAGCACAGATACGCAGTATTTT. Translated, it gives CASSVGDQASTDTQYF.